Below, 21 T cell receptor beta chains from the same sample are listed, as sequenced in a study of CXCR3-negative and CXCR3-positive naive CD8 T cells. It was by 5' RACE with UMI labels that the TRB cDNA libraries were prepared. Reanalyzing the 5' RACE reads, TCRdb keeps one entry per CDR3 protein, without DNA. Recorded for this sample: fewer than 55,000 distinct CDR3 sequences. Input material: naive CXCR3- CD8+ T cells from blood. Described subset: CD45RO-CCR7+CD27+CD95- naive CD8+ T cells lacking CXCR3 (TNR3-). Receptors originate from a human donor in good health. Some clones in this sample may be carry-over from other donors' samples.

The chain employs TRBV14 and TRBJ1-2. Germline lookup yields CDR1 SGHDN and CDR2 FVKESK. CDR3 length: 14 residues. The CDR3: CASSQEETNYGYTF.

This CDR3 reads CASSGGQGNSPLHF. This chain links TRBV9 with TRBJ1-6; TCRdb's assignment of TRBD1 cannot be checked, as there is no DNA. CDR3 size: 14 residues. The germline V gene has CDR1 SGDLS and CDR2 YYNGEE.

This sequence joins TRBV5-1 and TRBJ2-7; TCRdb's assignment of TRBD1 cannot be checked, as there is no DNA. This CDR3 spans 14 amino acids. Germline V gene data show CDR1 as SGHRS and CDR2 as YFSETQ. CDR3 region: CASSPGQGWDEQYF.

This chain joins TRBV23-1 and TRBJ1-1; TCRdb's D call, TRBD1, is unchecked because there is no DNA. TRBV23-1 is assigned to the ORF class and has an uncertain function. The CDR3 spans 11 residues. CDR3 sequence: CASSHRAEAFF.

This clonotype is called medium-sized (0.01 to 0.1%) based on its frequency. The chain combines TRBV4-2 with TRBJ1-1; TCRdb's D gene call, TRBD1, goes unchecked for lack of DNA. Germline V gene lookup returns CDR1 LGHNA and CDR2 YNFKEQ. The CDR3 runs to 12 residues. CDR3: CASSPTGPGAFF.

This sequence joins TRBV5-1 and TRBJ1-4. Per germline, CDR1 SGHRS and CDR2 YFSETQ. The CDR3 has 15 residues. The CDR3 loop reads CASSGGEQFNEKLFF.

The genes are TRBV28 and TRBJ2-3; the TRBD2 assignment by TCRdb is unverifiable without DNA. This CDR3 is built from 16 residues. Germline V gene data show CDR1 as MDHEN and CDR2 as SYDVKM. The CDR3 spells CASSLPGAGAGDTQYF.

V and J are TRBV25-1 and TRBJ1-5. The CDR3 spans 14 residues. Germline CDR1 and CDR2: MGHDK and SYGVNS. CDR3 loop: CASSSWEGNQPQHF.

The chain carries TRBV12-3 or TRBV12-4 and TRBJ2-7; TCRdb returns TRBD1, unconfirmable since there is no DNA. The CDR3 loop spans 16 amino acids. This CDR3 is CASSQTQGAEAIEQYF.

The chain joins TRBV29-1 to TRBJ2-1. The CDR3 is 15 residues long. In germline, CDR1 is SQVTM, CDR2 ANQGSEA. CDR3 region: CSVAGGFGVVNEQFF.

The CDR3 spells CASSETREQFF. The V and J genes are TRBV25-1 and TRBJ2-1. The CDR3 length is 11 residues. Looked up from germline, CDR1 is MGHDK and CDR2 is SYGVNS.

The CDR3 region is CASSQDRGDSNQPQHF. The chain joins TRBV4-2 to TRBJ1-5; TCRdb's D call of TRBD1 is untestable without DNA. The CDR3 runs to 16 residues. Per germline, CDR1 LGHNA and CDR2 YNFKEQ.

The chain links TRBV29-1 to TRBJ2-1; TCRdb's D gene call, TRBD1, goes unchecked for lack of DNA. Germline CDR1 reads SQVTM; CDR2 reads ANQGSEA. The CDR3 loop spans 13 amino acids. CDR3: CSVGQGLGNEQFF.

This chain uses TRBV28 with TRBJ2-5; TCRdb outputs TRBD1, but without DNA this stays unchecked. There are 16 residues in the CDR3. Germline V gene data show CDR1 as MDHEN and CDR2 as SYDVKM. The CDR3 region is CASSTTRDSRLETQYF.

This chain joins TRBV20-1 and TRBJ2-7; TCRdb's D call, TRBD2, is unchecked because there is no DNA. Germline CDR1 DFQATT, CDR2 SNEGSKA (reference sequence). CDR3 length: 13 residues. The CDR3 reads CSAPGLAYYEQYF.

CDR3 region: CASSSGTKNTEAFF. This chain joins TRBV7-9 and TRBJ1-1; TCRdb's assignment of TRBD1 cannot be checked, as there is no DNA. This CDR3 has 14 residues. Per the germline V gene, CDR1 is SEHNR and CDR2 is FQNEAQ (reference sequence).

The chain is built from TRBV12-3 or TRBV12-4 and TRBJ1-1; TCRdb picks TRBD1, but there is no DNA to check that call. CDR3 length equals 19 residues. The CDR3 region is CASSLGGTAFPLGNTEAFF.

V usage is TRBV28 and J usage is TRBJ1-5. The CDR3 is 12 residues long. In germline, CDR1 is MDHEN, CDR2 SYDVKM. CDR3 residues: CASSISGQPQHF.

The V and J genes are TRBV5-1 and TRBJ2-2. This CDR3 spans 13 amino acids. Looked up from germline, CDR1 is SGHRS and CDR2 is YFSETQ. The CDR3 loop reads CASSSGRPGELFF.

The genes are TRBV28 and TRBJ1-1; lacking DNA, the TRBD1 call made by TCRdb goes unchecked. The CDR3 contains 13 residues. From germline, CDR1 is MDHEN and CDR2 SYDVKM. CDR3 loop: CASSPRTGYEAFF.

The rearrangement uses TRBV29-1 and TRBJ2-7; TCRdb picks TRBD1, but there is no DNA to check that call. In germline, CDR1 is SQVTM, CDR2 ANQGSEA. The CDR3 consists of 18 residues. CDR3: CSVESQSRRPFGWYEQYF.